A selection of T cell receptor beta chains follows, all from one sample in a study of identical twins. TCRdb re-analysed the 5' RACE reads in MiXCR, keeping a single row per CDR3 protein. Of a few hundred thousand distinct CDR3 sequences in the sample, 9% to 10% are singletons; the top ten hold about 8.1%. Sample: naive T cells sorted from blood. The receptor set was obtained from a woman aged 50 to 65 in good health. The CDR3 runs from the conserved cysteine through the conserved F or W. The D gene is left open where the match is weak. Not every row has a clone size; where given, it reads once, few, many or a size class.

abundance: few
d_gene: .
v_gene: TRBV3-1
j_gene: TRBJ2-1
len: 13
CDR3aa: CASTHSRTNEQFF
CDR3nt: TGTGCCAGCACTCATTCACGGACTAATGAGCAGTTCTTC

abundance: many
d_gene: TRBD2
v_gene: TRBV5-1
j_gene: TRBJ2-3
len: 20
CDR3aa: CASSLGAGSGRAGVTDTQYF
CDR3nt: TGCGCCAGCAGCTTGGGGGCAGGGTCAGGTCGAGCGGGAGTTACAGATACGCAGTATTTT

abundance: few
d_gene: TRBD2
v_gene: TRBV5-1
j_gene: TRBJ2-1
len: 18
CDR3aa: CASSRMDIPGLARDEQFF
CDR3nt: TGCGCCAGCAGCCGTATGGATATACCGGGACTAGCTAGGGACGAGCAGTTCTTC

abundance: many
d_gene: TRBD1
v_gene: TRBV5-1
j_gene: TRBJ2-1
len: 17
CDR3aa: CASRADRGWPTYNEQFF
CDR3nt: TGCGCCAGCAGGGCGGACAGGGGGTGGCCGACCTACAATGAGCAGTTCTTC

abundance: .
d_gene: TRBD1
v_gene: TRBV4-1
j_gene: TRBJ2-5
len: 15
CDR3aa: CASSQGQGKEETQYF
CDR3nt: TGCGCCAGCAGCCAGGGACAGGGTAAGGAAGAGACCCAGTACTTC

abundance: .
d_gene: .
v_gene: TRBV29-1
j_gene: TRBJ2-1
len: 12
CDR3aa: CSVDTGEREQFF
CDR3nt: TGCAGCGTTGACACGGGGGAGCGTGAGCAGTTCTTC

abundance: .
d_gene: .
v_gene: TRBV11-3
j_gene: TRBJ2-1
len: 14
CDR3aa: CASSLRRPGNEQFF
CDR3nt: TGTGCCAGCAGCTTGCGCCGTCCTGGAAATGAGCAGTTCTTC

abundance: few
d_gene: .
v_gene: TRBV5-1
j_gene: TRBJ2-3
len: 15
CDR3aa: CASSPARISTDTQYF
CDR3nt: TGCGCCAGCAGCCCTGCCCGGATCAGCACAGATACGCAGTATTTT

abundance: many
d_gene: .
v_gene: TRBV29-1
j_gene: TRBJ1-1
len: 12
CDR3aa: CSVDEVHTEAFF
CDR3nt: TGCAGCGTTGATGAAGTACACACTGAAGCTTTCTTT

abundance: .
d_gene: .
v_gene: TRBV18
j_gene: TRBJ2-1
len: 16
CDR3aa: CASSPLGRSSYNEQFF
CDR3nt: TGTGCCAGCTCGCCCCTGGGGCGGAGCTCCTACAATGAGCAGTTCTTC

abundance: many
d_gene: .
v_gene: TRBV29-1
j_gene: TRBJ2-3
len: 12
CDR3aa: CSAHFGADTQYF
CDR3nt: TGCAGCGCCCACTTTGGGGCAGATACGCAGTATTTT

abundance: .
d_gene: TRBD2
v_gene: TRBV20-1
j_gene: TRBJ2-2
len: 16
CDR3aa: CSARTGTSVNTGELFF
CDR3nt: TGCAGTGCCAGGACCGGGACTAGCGTTAACACCGGGGAGCTGTTTTTT

abundance: .
d_gene: TRBD2
v_gene: TRBV7-8
j_gene: TRBJ2-3
len: 17
CDR3aa: CASRNVLAGVFTDTQYF
CDR3nt: TGTGCCAGCAGGAATGTACTAGCGGGGGTTTTCACAGATACGCAGTATTTT

abundance: .
d_gene: TRBD2
v_gene: TRBV20-1
j_gene: TRBJ2-7
len: 15
CDR3aa: CSALWPSGPSYEQYF
CDR3nt: TGCAGTGCCCTATGGCCTAGCGGACCTTCCTACGAGCAGTACTTC

abundance: few
d_gene: TRBD1
v_gene: TRBV25-1
j_gene: TRBJ2-1
len: 16
CDR3aa: CASSEGDRVSDNEQFF
CDR3nt: TGTGCCAGCAGTGAGGGGGACAGGGTGAGCGACAATGAGCAGTTCTTC

abundance: .
d_gene: .
v_gene: TRBV12-3/TRBV12-4
j_gene: TRBJ2-7
len: 14
CDR3aa: CASSLALSGTEQYF
CDR3nt: TGTGCCAGCAGTTTAGCGCTTTCCGGGACCGAGCAGTACTTC

abundance: many
d_gene: .
v_gene: TRBV4-1
j_gene: TRBJ2-2
len: 14
CDR3aa: CASSHPPLGGELFF
CDR3nt: TGCGCCAGCAGCCACCCTCCCCTGGGCGGGGAGCTGTTTTTT

abundance: few
d_gene: TRBD2
v_gene: TRBV6-4
j_gene: TRBJ2-2
len: 15
CDR3aa: CASSEGLAGAGELFF
CDR3nt: TGTGCCAGCAGTGAAGGACTAGCGGGAGCCGGGGAGCTGTTTTTT

abundance: .
d_gene: TRBD1
v_gene: TRBV2
j_gene: TRBJ2-7
len: 14
CDR3aa: CASISLTGTHEQYF
CDR3nt: TGTGCCAGCATCAGCCTGACAGGGACCCACGAGCAGTACTTC

abundance: .
d_gene: .
v_gene: TRBV28
j_gene: TRBJ1-6
len: 13
CDR3aa: CASSFLADSPLHF
CDR3nt: TGTGCCAGCAGTTTTCTCGCAGACTCACCCCTCCACTTT

abundance: many
d_gene: .
v_gene: TRBV12-3/TRBV12-4
j_gene: TRBJ1-5
len: 13
CDR3aa: CASSFGGNQPQHF
CDR3nt: TGTGCCAGCAGTTTTGGTGGAAATCAGCCCCAGCATTTT

abundance: .
d_gene: .
v_gene: TRBV6-1
j_gene: TRBJ1-6
len: 19
CDR3aa: CASSEEPVDRRIYNSPLHF
CDR3nt: TGTGCCAGCAGTGAAGAGCCCGTGGATCGGAGAATTTATAATTCACCCCTCCACTTT

abundance: many
d_gene: TRBD2
v_gene: TRBV5-1
j_gene: TRBJ2-4
len: 15
CDR3aa: CASSLGLADQNIQYF
CDR3nt: TGCGCCAGCAGCTTGGGACTAGCGGATCAAAACATTCAGTACTTC

abundance: few
d_gene: .
v_gene: TRBV18
j_gene: TRBJ2-3
len: 14
CDR3aa: CASSDQGRADTQYF
CDR3nt: TGTGCCAGCTCCGACCAAGGACGCGCAGATACGCAGTATTTT

abundance: few
d_gene: .
v_gene: TRBV6-5
j_gene: TRBJ1-2
len: 15
CDR3aa: CASSYLLAANYGYTF
CDR3nt: TGTGCCAGCAGTTACTTATTGGCGGCTAACTATGGCTACACCTTC

abundance: .
d_gene: .
v_gene: TRBV19
j_gene: TRBJ1-1
len: 14
CDR3aa: CASRPGPMNTEAFF
CDR3nt: TGTGCCAGTAGGCCGGGACCCATGAACACTGAAGCTTTCTTT

abundance: .
d_gene: .
v_gene: TRBV9
j_gene: TRBJ2-2
len: 14
CDR3aa: CASSVGGDTGELFF
CDR3nt: TGTGCCAGCAGCGTAGGGGGGGACACCGGGGAGCTGTTTTTT

abundance: few
d_gene: .
v_gene: TRBV29-1
j_gene: TRBJ2-3
len: 16
CDR3aa: CSVEGSTGSSTDTQYF
CDR3nt: TGCAGCGTTGAAGGGTCGACAGGCTCAAGCACAGATACGCAGTATTTT

abundance: few
d_gene: .
v_gene: TRBV6-5
j_gene: TRBJ1-2
len: 15
CDR3aa: CASSYGGHPNYGYTF
CDR3nt: TGTGCCAGCAGTTACGGGGGTCATCCTAACTATGGCTACACCTTC

abundance: many
d_gene: .
v_gene: TRBV12-3/TRBV12-4
j_gene: TRBJ2-1
len: 14
CDR3aa: CASSLSETYNEQFF
CDR3nt: TGTGCCAGCAGTTTAAGCGAGACCTACAATGAGCAGTTCTTC

abundance: .
d_gene: .
v_gene: TRBV14
j_gene: TRBJ2-5
len: 16
CDR3aa: CASSQDRGRGWETQYF
CDR3nt: TGTGCCAGCAGCCAAGATCGTGGCAGGGGCTGGGAGACCCAGTACTTC

abundance: many
d_gene: .
v_gene: TRBV5-1
j_gene: TRBJ2-3
len: 13
CDR3aa: CASRGRLTDTQYF
CDR3nt: TGCGCCAGCAGGGGACGGCTCACAGATACGCAGTATTTT

abundance: few
d_gene: TRBD1
v_gene: TRBV29-1
j_gene: TRBJ2-3
len: 12
CDR3aa: CSVLTGTDTQYF
CDR3nt: TGCAGCGTCCTGACAGGGACAGATACGCAGTATTTT

abundance: many
d_gene: .
v_gene: TRBV7-9
j_gene: TRBJ2-1
len: 11
CDR3aa: CASDTFDEQFF
CDR3nt: TGTGCCAGCGACACGTTCGATGAGCAGTTCTTC

abundance: .
d_gene: TRBD1
v_gene: TRBV2
j_gene: TRBJ2-7
len: 14
CDR3aa: CASSRVTGAYEQYF
CDR3nt: TGTGCCAGCAGCCGAGTGACAGGGGCCTACGAGCAGTACTTC

abundance: many
d_gene: TRBD2
v_gene: TRBV6-1
j_gene: TRBJ2-1
len: 13
CDR3aa: CASLGLAGNEQFF
CDR3nt: TGTGCCAGCCTGGGACTAGCGGGAAATGAGCAGTTCTTC

abundance: .
d_gene: TRBD2
v_gene: TRBV29-1
j_gene: TRBJ2-5
len: 14
CDR3aa: CSRPPGLAEETQYF
CDR3nt: TGCAGTCGACCACCGGGACTAGCCGAAGAGACCCAGTACTTC

abundance: .
d_gene: .
v_gene: TRBV24-1
j_gene: TRBJ2-3
len: 16
CDR3aa: CATSDSGPPVPDTQYF
CDR3nt: TGTGCCACCAGTGACTCCGGGCCCCCCGTCCCGGATACGCAGTATTTT

abundance: many
d_gene: .
v_gene: TRBV20-1
j_gene: TRBJ2-1
len: 14
CDR3aa: CSARDWLARNEQFF
CDR3nt: TGCAGTGCTAGAGATTGGCTAGCGCGCAATGAGCAGTTCTTC

abundance: once
d_gene: TRBD1
v_gene: TRBV24-1
j_gene: TRBJ2-2
len: 15
CDR3aa: CARGQEEANTGELFF
CDR3nt: TGTGCCAGGGGACAGGAAGAGGCGAACACCGGGGAGCTGTTTTTT

abundance: few
d_gene: TRBD1
v_gene: TRBV29-1
j_gene: TRBJ1-2
len: 15
CDR3aa: CSVGPGTGANYGYTF
CDR3nt: TGCAGCGTTGGCCCGGGGACAGGGGCTAACTATGGCTACACCTTC

abundance: few
d_gene: TRBD1
v_gene: TRBV24-1
j_gene: TRBJ1-1
len: 14
CDR3aa: CATSEAGGSTEAFF
CDR3nt: TGTGCCACCAGTGAAGCAGGGGGCTCCACTGAAGCTTTCTTT

abundance: few
d_gene: TRBD1
v_gene: TRBV20-1
j_gene: TRBJ2-3
len: 14
CDR3aa: CSALKQGASRTQYF
CDR3nt: TGCAGTGCTCTCAAACAGGGGGCCAGCAGGACGCAGTATTTT

abundance: many
d_gene: TRBD2
v_gene: TRBV5-1
j_gene: TRBJ2-1
len: 14
CDR3aa: CASNAGGSYNEQFF
CDR3nt: TGCGCCAGCAACGCGGGAGGGTCTTACAATGAGCAGTTCTTC

abundance: .
d_gene: TRBD2
v_gene: TRBV9
j_gene: TRBJ2-1
len: 15
CDR3aa: CASSPRTSGRHEQFF
CDR3nt: TGTGCCAGCAGCCCCCGGACTAGCGGGAGACATGAGCAGTTCTTC

abundance: many
d_gene: .
v_gene: TRBV12-3/TRBV12-4
j_gene: TRBJ2-3
len: 13
CDR3aa: CASSNRVSDTQYF
CDR3nt: TGTGCCAGCAGTAACAGGGTTTCAGATACGCAGTATTTT

abundance: few
d_gene: .
v_gene: TRBV5-1
j_gene: TRBJ2-1
len: 16
CDR3aa: CASSLAGRRAYNEQFF
CDR3nt: TGCGCCAGCAGCTTGGCGGGACGGAGGGCTTACAATGAGCAGTTCTTC

abundance: few
d_gene: .
v_gene: TRBV12-3/TRBV12-4
j_gene: TRBJ1-2
len: 14
CDR3aa: CASSFGTRPGGYTF
CDR3nt: TGTGCCAGCAGTTTTGGTACACGGCCAGGAGGCTACACCTTC

abundance: few
d_gene: TRBD2
v_gene: TRBV5-1
j_gene: TRBJ2-7
len: 15
CDR3aa: CASSLAGLAGHEQYF
CDR3nt: TGCGCCAGCAGCTTGGCCGGACTAGCGGGTCACGAGCAGTACTTC

abundance: .
d_gene: .
v_gene: TRBV11-3
j_gene: TRBJ2-1
len: 15
CDR3aa: CASSLQRGVGNEQFF
CDR3nt: TGTGCCAGCAGCTTACAACGGGGCGTGGGGAATGAGCAGTTCTTC

abundance: many
d_gene: .
v_gene: TRBV6-5
j_gene: TRBJ2-1
len: 13
CDR3aa: CASSYSGFNEQFF
CDR3nt: TGTGCCAGCAGTTACTCGGGATTCAATGAGCAGTTCTTC

abundance: many
d_gene: .
v_gene: TRBV5-5
j_gene: TRBJ2-1
len: 15
CDR3aa: CASSSSGVSYNEQFF
CDR3nt: TGTGCCAGCAGCTCCTCGGGAGTCAGCTACAATGAGCAGTTCTTC